What follows describes a single T cell receptor beta chain. These data come from a study of cytomegalovirus exposure and HLA in healthy donors. From germline, CDR1 is SGHRS and CDR2 YFSETQ. Trimming cost V 2 bases and J 3 bases, with 8 bases left between them. The CDR3 is made up of 13 amino acids. 13 Jbeta primers and 60 Vbeta primers were used for the PCR. TCRdb keeps only in-frame clones here, not all; method: immunoSEQ multiplex PCR. This sample has 90,000 to 110,000 clones, with roughly 67% found just once. Sequenced: PBMCs. V is TRBV5-1 and J is TRBJ1-1; D remains ambiguous. This receptor was taken from a man between 35 and 55 years old in good health and CMV-seronegative. The CDR3 here is CASSFGEDTEAFF. CDR3 DNA sequence: TGCGCCAGCAGCTTTGGGGAGGACACTGAAGCTTTCTTT.